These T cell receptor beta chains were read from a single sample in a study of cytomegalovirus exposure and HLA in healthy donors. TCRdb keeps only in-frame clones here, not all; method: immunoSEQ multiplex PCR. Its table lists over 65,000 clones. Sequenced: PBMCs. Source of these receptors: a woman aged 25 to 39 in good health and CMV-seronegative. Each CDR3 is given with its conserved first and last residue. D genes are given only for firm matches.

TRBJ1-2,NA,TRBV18,TGTGCCAGCTCACGACGGAGTGAAGGCTATGGCTACACCTTC,CASSRRSEGYGYTF
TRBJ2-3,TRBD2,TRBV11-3,TGTGCCAGCAGTCGGACTAGCGGGCGCACAGATACGCAGTATTTT,CASSRTSGRTDTQYF
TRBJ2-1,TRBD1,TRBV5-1,TGCGCCAGCAGCCCTGGCTCAGGGGGTATAAAGGAGCAGTTCTTC,CASSPGSGGIKEQFF
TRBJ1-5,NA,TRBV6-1,TGTGCCAGCAGTATGAACAGGGCCGGCAATCAGCCCCAGCATTTT,CASSMNRAGNQPQHF
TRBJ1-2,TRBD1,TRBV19,TGTGCCAGTACCAAATTCCTGTACAGGGGAAGAGAGTATGGCTACACCTTC,CASTKFLYRGREYGYTF
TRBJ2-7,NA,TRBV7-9,TGTGCCAGCAGACCCCCGTCTGGAGGGGCGCTCTACTTC,CASRPPSGGALYF
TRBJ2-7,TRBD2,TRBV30,TGTGCCTGGAAGCGGGGCGACCCTTCCTACGAGCAGTACTTC,CAWKRGDPSYEQYF
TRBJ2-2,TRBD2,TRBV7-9,TGTGCCAGCAGCCTCCGGGGGGACTTGGCGAACACCGGGGAGCTGTTTTTT,CASSLRGDLANTGELFF
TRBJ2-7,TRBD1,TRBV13,TGTGCCAGCAGCCCGCCCGGGACAGGGGTTGGAGAGCAGTACTTC,CASSPPGTGVGEQYF
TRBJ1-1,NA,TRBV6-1,TGTGCCGCACGATCCCCCCTCCGCGGGAACACTGAAGCTTTCTTT,CAARSPLRGNTEAFF
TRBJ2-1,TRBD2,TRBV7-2,TGTGCCAGCAGCCCGCGGGAGTCCTCCTACAATGAGCAGTTCTTC,CASSPRESSYNEQFF
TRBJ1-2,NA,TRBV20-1,TGCAGTGCTGTTCTTGGTAGTGGCTACACCTTC,CSAVLGSGYTF
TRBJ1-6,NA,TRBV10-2,TGCGCCAGCAGTGCGCAGGGGAACAATTCACCCCTCCACTTT,CASSAQGNNSPLHF
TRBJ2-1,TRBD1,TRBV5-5,TGTGCCAGCAGCCTTTGGACAGGGGCTAGGAATGAGCAGTTCTTC,CASSLWTGARNEQFF
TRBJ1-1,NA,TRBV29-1,TGCAGCGTGCACTTTAAAGGGGACACTGAAGCTTTCTTT,CSVHFKGDTEAFF
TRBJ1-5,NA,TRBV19,TGTGCCAGTAGTGAGGTATTCGGCCCCCAGCATTTT,CASSEVFGPQHF
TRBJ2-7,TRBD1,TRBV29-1,TGCAGCGTTGGACAGGGGCTACACTCCTACGAGCAGTACTTC,CSVGQGLHSYEQYF
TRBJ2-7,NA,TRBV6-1,TGTGCCAGCAGTGAAGGGATAAGAACAGGCAGTCGGGAGCAGTACTTC,CASSEGIRTGSREQYF
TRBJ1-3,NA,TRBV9,TGTGCCAGCAGCGTTGGGGCCCTATCCTCTGGAAACACCATATATTTT,CASSVGALSSGNTIYF
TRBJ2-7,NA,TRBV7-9,TGTGCCAGCAGCCTCGTTGAAGCCGGGGAAGAGCAGTACTTC,CASSLVEAGEEQYF
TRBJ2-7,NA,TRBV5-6,TGTGCCAGCAGCTTGGGAAGCGTTTACGAGCAGTACTTC,CASSLGSVYEQYF
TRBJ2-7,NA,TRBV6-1,TGTGCCAGCAGTGAAAGCGGCAGCTTCTCCTACGAGCAGTACTTC,CASSESGSFSYEQYF
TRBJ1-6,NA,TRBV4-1,TGCGCCAGCAGCCAAGACAGCGACTCACCCCTCCACTTT,CASSQDSDSPLHF
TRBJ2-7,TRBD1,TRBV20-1,TGCAGTGCTTTGACAGGGCCCGAGCAGTACTTC,CSALTGPEQYF
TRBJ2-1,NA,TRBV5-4,TGTGCCAGCAGCTTGTGGGGAGATGAGCAGTTCTTC,CASSLWGDEQFF
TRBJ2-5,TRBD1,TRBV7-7,TGTGCCAGCAGCTCGGACAGGGCCAAGACCCAGTACTTC,CASSSDRAKTQYF
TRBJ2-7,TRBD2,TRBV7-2,TGTGCCAGCAGCCTTAGCGGGGGCTCCTACGAGCAGTACTTC,CASSLSGGSYEQYF
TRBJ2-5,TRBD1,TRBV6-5,TGTGCCAGCAGTCGGACAGGGGTAAGGGAGACCCAGTACTTC,CASSRTGVRETQYF
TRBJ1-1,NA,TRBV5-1,TGCGCCAGCAGCTTGGTGACAGGGAACACTGAAGCTTTCTTT,CASSLVTGNTEAFF
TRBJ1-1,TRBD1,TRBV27,TGTGCCAGCAGTTTTGTGGGCCAGGGGGGCACTGAAGCTTTCTTT,CASSFVGQGGTEAFF
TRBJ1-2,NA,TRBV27,TGTGCCAGCAGTTTCCGGGGGAAGGATGGCTACACCTTC,CASSFRGKDGYTF
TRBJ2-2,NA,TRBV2,TGTGCCAGCAGTGAATTCAGCGGGGAGCTGTTTTTT,CASSEFSGELFF
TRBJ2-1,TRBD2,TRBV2,TGTGCCAGCAGTGATGCCGGGACTAGCGGGGGGGCTGCGTTCTTC,CASSDAGTSGGAAFF
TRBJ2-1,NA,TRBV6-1,TGTGCCAGCATCTCACAAACAGGGATCGTGCAGTTCTTC,CASISQTGIVQFF
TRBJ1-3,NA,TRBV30,TGTGCCTGGAGTGCAGAGGTGATCTCTGGAAACACCATATATTTT,CAWSAEVISGNTIYF
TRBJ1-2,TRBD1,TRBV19,TGTGCCAGTAGTCCCCGGGGACAGGGCCTCTATGGCTACACCTTC,CASSPRGQGLYGYTF
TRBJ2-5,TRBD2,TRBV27,TGTGCCAGCAGTTTATCCGGACGGCTAGCGGGAGCGGAGACCCAGTACTTC,CASSLSGRLAGAETQYF
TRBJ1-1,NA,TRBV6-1,TGTGCCAGCGAAGGAGGGAGGGCTTTCTTT,CASEGGRAFF
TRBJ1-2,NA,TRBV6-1,TGTGCCAGCAGTGACGGGAGAGACTATGGCTACACCTTC,CASSDGRDYGYTF
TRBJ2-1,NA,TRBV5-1,TGCGCCAGCCGGGGACAGCGGGGGTACAATGAGCAGTTCTTC,CASRGQRGYNEQFF
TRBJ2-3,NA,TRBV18,TGTGCCAGCTCACCGCGAGCTCAACTTAGCACAGATACGCAGTATTTT,CASSPRAQLSTDTQYF
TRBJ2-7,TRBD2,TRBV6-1,TGTGCCAGCAGTGATCGACTAGCGGGAACCGCTGGGGAGCAGTACTTC,CASSDRLAGTAGEQYF